Presented here are 15 T cell receptor beta chains from one specimen sequenced in a study of blood T cell repertoires in COVID-19. Clones were read by immunoSEQ multiplex PCR, and TCRdb kept only the in-frame ones, dropping some. The table includes 40,000 to 45,000 clones, around 94% detected once. Specimen: peripheral blood. These receptor sequences come from a man in his forties or fifties with active COVID-19.

This rearrangement joins TRBV3-1 (or the pseudogene TRBV3-2) to TRBJ2-7; 13 bases line up with TRBD2. CDR3 length: 15 residues. Germline assignment: CDR1 LGHDT and CDR2 YNNKEL (reference sequence). J was trimmed by 5 bases and V by 4 bases; bases with no gene match: 5. CDR3 protein: CASSRTSGSWNEQYF. CDR3 coding DNA: TGTGCCAGCAGCCGGACTAGCGGGAGTTGGAACGAGCAGTACTTC.

J is TRBJ1-3 and V is TRBV6-1, with D unclear. Germline CDR1 MNHNS, CDR2 SASEGT. The CDR3 covers 16 residues. V was trimmed by 2 bases and J by 2 bases, leaving 13 bases between them. CDR3 sequence: CASSESPELAGNTIYF. CDR3 nucleotide sequence: TGTGCCAGCAGTGAATCCCCCGAACTAGCTGGAAACACCATATATTTT.

The genes are TRBV30 and TRBJ2-1; weak D call: TRBD2 (6 bases). V dropped 0 bases and J dropped 0 bases, with 6 bases sitting between them. Germline V gene data show CDR1 as GTSNPN and CDR2 as SVGIG (reference sequence). The CDR3 covers 14 residues. The CDR3 region is CAWSVGSSYNEQFF. CDR3 bases: TGTGCCTGGAGTGTCGGGAGCTCCTACAATGAGCAGTTCTTC.

The genes are TRBV4-1 and TRBJ2-3; 12 nucleotides agree with TRBD2. The V gene end was trimmed by 1 base and the J gene end by 3 bases; junction bases not matched to a gene: 14. The CDR3 length is 20 residues. The germline gives CDR1 MGHRA, CDR2 YSYEKL. The CDR3 bases are TGCGCCAGCAGCCAAGTGTTGGGTGGGGCTAGCGGGAGGGATACAGATACGCAGTATTTT. It codes for CASSQVLGGASGRDTDTQYF.

The chain is built from TRBV5-1 and TRBJ2-5, with no clear D. Germline-derived CDR1 and CDR2 are SGHRS and YFSETQ. This CDR3 contains 12 residues. V was trimmed by 5 bases and J by 4 bases, leaving 9 bases between them. This chain's CDR3 is CASSKERETQYF. For the CDR3, the DNA is TGCGCCAGCAGTAAGGAGCGAGAGACCCAGTACTTC.

The J gene is TRBJ2-7, the V gene TRBV28; 7 nucleotides match TRBD1. The CDR3 covers 12 residues. The V gene end was trimmed by 8 bases and the J gene end by 4 bases; junction bases not matched to a gene: 5. The V gene's germline CDR1 is MDHEN and CDR2 SYDVKM. The CDR3 coding sequence is TGTGCCAGCTTCCAACAGGGGTACGAGCAGTACTTC. Translation gives CASFQQGYEQYF.

V gene TRBV5-4 combines with J gene TRBJ1-1, with D possibly being TRBD1 (5 bases). V lost 8 bases and J lost 5, with 19 bases in between. The CDR3 loop spans 14 amino acids. Germline V gene data show CDR1 as SGHNT and CDR2 as YYREEE (reference sequence). CDR3 in amino acids: CASIHSGGKTEAFF. CDR3 nucleotide sequence: TGTGCCAGTATCCACTCGGGGGGGAAGACTGAAGCTTTCTTT.

This rearrangement joins TRBV28 to TRBJ2-3; TRBD2 matches at 11 bases. The germline V gene has CDR1 MDHEN and CDR2 SYDVKM. V shed 8 bases, J shed 5 bases, and the junction held 9 bases outside the gene matches. CDR3 size: 15 residues. CDR3 protein: CASCRSGRARDTQYF. The CDR3 DNA follows: TGTGCCAGCTGCCGTAGCGGGAGGGCCAGAGATACGCAGTATTTT.

This clone was seen once. The J gene is TRBJ1-1, the V gene TRBV7-8; D is possibly TRBD1 (5 bases). Trimming took 5 bases from V and 4 from J, leaving 14 bases between them. The V gene's germline CDR1 is SGHVS and CDR2 FQNEAQ. The CDR3 extends over 14 amino acids. In nucleotides, the CDR3 is TGTGCCAGCAGCCTCCCTGGGGGAGGCACTGAAGCTTTCTTT. Translating gives CASSLPGGGTEAFF.

This chain connects TRBV20-1 to TRBJ1-2, with 8 nucleotides matching TRBD1. This CDR3 is 13 amino acids long. Germline V lookup: CDR1 DFQATT, CDR2 SNEGSKA (reference sequence). V shed 3 bases and J 7 bases; nucleotides not matched to a gene: 7. The CDR3 here is CSASPGGARGYTF. The CDR3, as DNA: TGCAGTGCTAGTCCAGGGGGCGCGCGTGGCTACACCTTC.

The chain recombines TRBV5-5 with TRBJ1-5; a possible D gene is TRBD1 (5 bases). This CDR3 contains 17 residues. Per the germline V gene, CDR1 is SGHKS and CDR2 is YYEKEE (reference sequence). The V end was cut by 5 bases, the J end by 3 bases, with 21 bases between. The CDR3 region has the DNA TGTGCCAGCAGTGAACAAATGGACAAACCCTACAATCAGCCCCAGCATTTT. Its protein product is CASSEQMDKPYNQPQHF.

This sequence joins TRBV10-3 and TRBJ2-2; possible D gene TRBD2, 5 bases. This CDR3 has 14 amino acids. V lost 6 bases, J lost 6 bases, and 14 bases lay in between. The germline V gene has CDR1 ENHRY and CDR2 SYGVKD. The CDR3, as DNA: TGTGCCATCAGAGGCCGCTCGGAGGCCGGGGAGCTGTTTTTT. Its translation: CAIRGRSEAGELFF.

The chain combines TRBV14 with TRBJ2-1; D might be TRBD1 (5 bases). Germline V gene sequence: CDR1 SGHDN, CDR2 FVKESK. The CDR3 extends over 16 amino acids. V shed 1 base and J shed 8 bases, with 18 bases lying between them. The CDR3 sequence: CASSQGGPLRGYEQFF. The DNA of the CDR3 is TGTGCCAGCAGCCAAGGGGGCCCGCTACGTGGCTATGAGCAGTTCTTC.

This chain links TRBV6-5 with TRBJ2-7; 11 nucleotides align to TRBD1. V lost 5 bases to trimming and J lost 7 bases; unmatched junction nucleotides: 10. The CDR3 runs 15 residues. CDR1 and CDR2 from the germline V gene are MNHEY and SVGAGI. Here the CDR3 DNA reads TGTGCCAGCAGTCGCTCCGGGACAGGGGGGAGGGAGCAGTACTTC. This sequence encodes CASSRSGTGGREQYF.

This chain connects TRBV2 to TRBJ2-7; D ambiguous. In germline, CDR1 is SNHLY, CDR2 FYNNEI. This CDR3 comprises 17 residues. V was clipped by 0 bases and J by 3 bases, with 18 bases between them. Written as DNA, the CDR3 is TGTGCCAGCAGTGAAGCGCTTCCGTACAGTACCAGCTACGAGCAGTACTTC. As protein: CASSEALPYSTSYEQYF.